The 28 T cell receptor beta chains listed next were all sequenced from one sample in a study of T-cell memory formation after mild COVID-19. MiXCR, applied by TCRdb to the 5' RACE reads, yields one record per CDR3 protein. The sample records some 600,000 distinct CDR3 sequences, 17% being singletons. Input material: PBMCs or a T cell subset sorted from them (not recorded which). The receptor source for this set is an adult woman who had mild COVID-19 (a few samples of this study predate the infection). Cell type and time point are not known.

Here the CDR3 DNA reads TGTGCCAGCAGCCCACGGACTAGCGACAACAATGAGCAGTTCTTC. Translating it yields CASSPRTSDNNEQFF. The chain uses TRBV7-8 and TRBJ2-1; 9 nucleotides line up with TRBD2. The ends lost 5 bases at V and 5 bases at J; junction bases unmatched: 7. The V gene's germline CDR1 is SGHVS and CDR2 FQNEAQ. This CDR3 is 15 amino acids long.

The J gene is TRBJ2-3, the V gene TRBV3-1, with D perhaps matching TRBD1 or TRBD2 (6 bases each). Trimming pared 0 bases from V and 2 bases from J, leaving 15 bases between. CDR1 and CDR2 (germline): LGHDT, YNNKEL (reference sequence). The CDR3 is 17 residues long. CDR3 DNA: TGTGCCAGCAGCCAAGATGAGGGGGGCCCGCTCACAGATACGCAGTATTTT. This sequence encodes CASSQDEGGPLTDTQYF.

V gene TRBV18 combines with J gene TRBJ2-3; perhaps TRBD2 as D (6 bases). Trimming stripped 1 base from V and 2 bases from J, with 13 bases between. Germline-derived CDR1 and CDR2 are KGHSH and LQKENI. The CDR3 totals 16 residues. The DNA of the CDR3 is TGTGCCAGCTCACCACGCACGGAGGGAAACACAGATACGCAGTATTTT. It specifies CASSPRTEGNTDTQYF.

The chain recombines TRBV20-1 with TRBJ1-5, with TRBD1 identical over 8 bases. V gave up 2 bases and J gave up 6 bases; unmatched junction bases: 12. CDR1 DFQATT and CDR2 SNEGSKA come from the germline V gene (reference sequence). CDR3 length: 16 residues. This chain's CDR3 is CSARIPGQAATQPQHF. DNA for the CDR3: TGCAGTGCTAGAATTCCGGGACAGGCGGCGACTCAGCCCCAGCATTTT.

This chain joins TRBV12-3 or TRBV12-4 and TRBJ2-3; D is tentatively TRBD1 or TRBD2 (5 bases each). The CDR3 runs 14 residues. V lost 4 bases and J lost 2, with 10 bases in between. The CDR3 sequence: CASSWDQNTDTQYF. CDR3 coding DNA: TGTGCCAGCAGTTGGGACCAGAACACAGATACGCAGTATTTT.

This clonotype was seen more than once but under ten times. This sequence joins TRBV27 and TRBJ2-5; 11 positions match TRBD2. Germline CDR1 is MNHEY and CDR2 is SMNVEV (reference sequence). With V trimmed by 6 bases and J by 2 bases, 5 bases remained unmatched. The CDR3 is 15 residues long. This CDR3 reads CASRKLAGAQETQYF. As DNA, the CDR3 is TGTGCCAGCAGGAAACTAGCGGGGGCACAAGAGACCCAGTACTTC.

This clonotype turned up a few times. The chain joins TRBV15 to TRBJ2-7; a possible D gene is TRBD2 (5 bases). This CDR3 has 12 amino acids. Trimming took 3 bases from V and 4 from J, leaving 7 bases between them. CDR1 and CDR2 from the germline V gene are LNHNV and YYDKDF (reference sequence). CDR3 loop: CATSSGLYEQYF. The CDR3 DNA reads TGTGCCACCAGCAGCGGACTGTACGAGCAGTACTTC.

This clonotype has ten or more counts. J is TRBJ2-7 and V is TRBV7-2, with 7 bases lining up with TRBD2. Germline V gives CDR1 SGHTA, CDR2 FQGNSA. V gave up 1 base and J gave up 5 bases; unmatched junction bases: 8. The CDR3 has 15 amino acids. The CDR3 loop is CASSLGGLPWDEQYF. The DNA of the CDR3 is TGTGCCAGCAGCTTAGGGGGACTACCTTGGGACGAGCAGTACTTC.

The chain couples TRBV20-1 to TRBJ1-1, with 7 nucleotides matching TRBD1. The CDR3 has 15 amino acids. Germline loops: CDR1 DFQATT, CDR2 SNEGSKA (reference sequence). The trim removed 0 bases at V and 4 bases at J, leaving 8 bases unmatched. The CDR3 DNA reads as TGCAGTGCTAGAGATTTCGGGACAGCTCTCACTGAAGCTTTCTTT. Its protein product is CSARDFGTALTEAFF.

J is TRBJ2-3 and V is TRBV20-1; D gene ambiguous. The CDR3 loop spans 13 amino acids. Germline V gene sequence: CDR1 DFQATT, CDR2 SNEGSKA (reference sequence). With 2 bases removed from V and 5 bases from J, the gap between germline ends came to 11 bases. The CDR3 reads CSARSPDLDTQYF. The CDR3 DNA reads as TGCAGTGCTAGATCCCCAGATTTAGATACGCAGTATTTT.

The J gene is TRBJ2-2, the V gene TRBV7-2, with a possible D match to TRBD1 (6 bases). Germline CDR1 is SGHTA and CDR2 is FQGNSA. Trimming shortened V by 0 bases and J by 5 bases, and 19 bases separated the two germline ends. The CDR3 loop spans 18 amino acids. The CDR3 is CASSLAQGFLMGTGELFF. In DNA, the CDR3 is TGTGCCAGCAGCTTAGCCCAGGGGTTCTTAATGGGGACCGGGGAGCTGTTTTTT.

The genes are TRBV12-3 or TRBV12-4 and TRBJ2-6, with D tentatively TRBD1 (6 bases). The V end lost 6 bases, the J end lost 14 bases, and 23 bases lay between the germline ends. This CDR3 comprises 15 residues. The chain's CDR3 is CASSRTGPRARLLTF. The CDR3 nucleotides are TGTGCCAGCAGCCGTACAGGGCCACGTGCCAGACTCCTGACTTTC.

The rearrangement links TRBV7-2 to TRBJ1-1; a weak D match, TRBD1 (5 bases). The CDR3 loop spans 15 amino acids. Looked up from germline, CDR1 is SGHTA and CDR2 is FQGNSA. V was pared by 5 bases and J by 1 base, with 14 bases between. CDR3 in DNA: TGTGCCAGCAGCCCCGGGACCCGCTGGAACACTGAAGCTTTCTTT. Translation: CASSPGTRWNTEAFF.

This clonotype was seen only a few times. V usage is TRBV12-3 or TRBV12-4 and J usage is TRBJ1-2; D is ambiguous. The CDR3 is made up of 12 amino acids. Trimming took off 3 bases at V and 5 bases at J, with 7 bases between the two ends. DNA for the CDR3: TGTGCCAGCAGTTTTGTAGAGTATGGCTACACCTTC. As protein: CASSFVEYGYTF.

This clonotype appeared a few times. V and J are TRBV9 and TRBJ2-5; D is perhaps TRBD1 or TRBD2 (6 bases each). The CDR3 consists of 14 residues. The germline gives CDR1 SGDLS, CDR2 YYNGEE. The V gene lost 2 bases and the J gene lost 5 bases, with 13 bases spanning the gap. The CDR3 loop reads CASSVLGGPETQYF. The CDR3 DNA follows: TGTGCCAGCAGCGTCCTCGGGGGCCCGGAGACCCAGTACTTC. Complete variable domain (other parts from reference TRBV9 and TRBJ2-5): DSGVTQTPKHLITATGQRVTLRCSPRSGDLSVYWYQQSLDQGLQFLIQYYNGEERAKGNILERFSAQQFPDLHSELNLSSLELGDSALYFCASSVLGGPETQYFGPGTRLLVL.

The chain couples TRBV12-3 or TRBV12-4 to TRBJ2-1; the D is unclear. The CDR3 runs 15 residues. The ends were cut back, 4 bases at V and 8 bases at J, with 18 bases in the middle. The CDR3 reads CASSYGRSPGHEQFF. DNA for the CDR3: TGTGCCAGCAGTTATGGACGTTCCCCCGGCCATGAGCAGTTCTTC.

This rearrangement joins TRBV13 to TRBJ1-2, with D tentatively TRBD1 (5 bases). V lost 4 bases and J 5 bases, leaving 14 bases between the germline ends. The germline V gene encodes CDR1 PRHDT and CDR2 FYEKMQ (reference sequence). The CDR3 spans 14 residues. DNA for the CDR3: TGTGCCAGCAGCTCGTCTAGGGGCGTATATGGCTACACCTTC. Protein: CASSSSRGVYGYTF.

This chain joins TRBV18 and TRBJ1-1; D ambiguous. With 3 bases removed from V and 0 bases from J, the gap between germline ends came to 8 bases. The CDR3 has 14 amino acids. The germline V gene encodes CDR1 KGHSH and CDR2 LQKENI. The CDR3, as DNA: TGTGCCAGCTCACCTCAAACACTGAACACTGAAGCTTTCTTT. As protein: CASSPQTLNTEAFF.

V gene TRBV19 combines with J gene TRBJ2-5, with TRBD2 matching 8 bases. There are 14 residues in the CDR3. CDR1 is LNHDA and CDR2 is SQIVND in the germline V gene (reference sequence). Germline trimming cut 4 bases from V and 4 bases from J; bases unmatched to any gene: 5. CDR3 residues: CASSNGLAGETQYF. CDR3 bases: TGTGCCAGTAGTAACGGACTAGCCGGAGAGACCCAGTACTTC.

The V and J genes are TRBV12-3 or TRBV12-4 and TRBJ2-6, with a weak D call TRBD1 (6 bases). The CDR3 totals 16 residues. Between the trimmed V and J ends, which lost 8 bases and 1 base, there was a span of 15 bases. The CDR3 nucleotides read TGTGCCAGCTGTCCACAGGGTCTATCTGGGGCCAACGTCCTGACTTTC. Translated, it gives CASCPQGLSGANVLTF.

V gene TRBV2 combines with J gene TRBJ2-2; D gene uncertain. The CDR3 totals 14 residues. Germline loops: CDR1 SNHLY, CDR2 FYNNEI. Trimming shortened V by 4 bases and J by 1 base, and 7 bases separated the two germline ends. The CDR3 coding sequence is TGTGCCAGCAGTGTGGGTGTGAACACCGGGGAGCTGTTTTTT. It encodes CASSVGVNTGELFF.

This chain connects TRBV12-3 or TRBV12-4 to TRBJ1-2; D is unresolved. This CDR3 comprises 16 residues. The ends were cut back, 6 bases at V and 0 bases at J, with 17 bases in the middle. The CDR3 protein is CASSHQVRRANYGYTF. The CDR3 region has the DNA TGTGCCAGCAGCCACCAAGTCAGGAGGGCTAACTATGGCTACACCTTC.

This clonotype was seen a few times. The V gene is TRBV5-6, the J gene TRBJ2-1; TRBD1 is a possible D gene (6 bases). V lost 5 bases, J lost 0 bases, and 12 bases lay in between. Germline CDR1 is SGHDT and CDR2 is YYEEEE. The CDR3 spans 15 residues. Written as DNA, the CDR3 is TGTGCCAGCAGACATGGACAGAGCTCCTACAATGAGCAGTTCTTC. Protein product: CASRHGQSSYNEQFF. Full variable domain (missing parts from reference TRBV5-6 and TRBJ2-1): DAGVTQSPTHLIKTRGQQVTLRCSPKSGHDTVSWYQQALGQGPQFIFQYYEEEERQRGNFPDRFSGHQFPNYSSELNVNALLLGDSALYLCASRHGQSSYNEQFFGPGTRLTVL.

The chain uses TRBV11-2 and TRBJ2-1; D perhaps matches TRBD2 (5 bases). Germline CDR1 SGHAT, CDR2 FQNNGV. Between the trimmed V and J ends, which lost 1 base and 2 bases, there was a span of 15 bases. The CDR3 extends over 17 amino acids. This CDR3 reads CASSLVAGRITYNEQFF. CDR3 in DNA: TGTGCCAGCAGCTTAGTGGCGGGCCGGATAACCTACAATGAGCAGTTCTTC.

The chain combines TRBV5-4 with TRBJ1-1; the D is unclear. The length of the CDR3 is 17 residues. Trimming took 0 bases from V and 3 from J, leaving 18 bases between them. The V gene's germline CDR1 is SGHNT and CDR2 YYREEE (reference sequence). CDR3 amino acids: CASSLVFLADHDTEAFF. CDR3 sequence (DNA): TGTGCCAGCAGCTTGGTTTTTTTGGCAGACCACGACACTGAAGCTTTCTTT. Full variable domain (remainder filled in from reference TRBV5-4 and TRBJ1-1): ETGVTQSPTHLIKTRGQQVTLRCSSQSGHNTVSWYQQALGQGPQFIFQYYREEENGRGNFPPRFSGLQFPNYSSELNVNALELDDSALYLCASSLVFLADHDTEAFFGQGTRLTVV.

The rearrangement uses TRBV5-6 and TRBJ2-3, with 12 positions matching TRBD2. The ends lost 7 bases at V and 2 bases at J; junction bases unmatched: 5. There are 15 residues in the CDR3. Germline V gene sequence: CDR1 SGHDT, CDR2 YYEEEE. CDR3 sequence: CASRLAGGFTDTQYF. The CDR3 DNA reads as TGTGCCAGCCGGCTAGCGGGGGGGTTCACAGATACGCAGTATTTT.

This clonotype was seen at least ten times. The chain is built from TRBV3-1 and TRBJ2-7; 11 bases agree with TRBD1. The CDR3 covers 15 residues. Unmatched junction bases numbered 5, after V lost 7 bases and J lost 0 bases. Germline CDR1 LGHDT, CDR2 YNNKEL (reference sequence). CDR3 region: CASMMGTGGSYEQYF. The DNA of the CDR3 is TGTGCCAGCATGATGGGGACAGGGGGCTCCTACGAGCAGTACTTC.

This sequence joins TRBV23-1 and TRBJ1-1; no clear D. TRBV23-1 is identified as an open reading frame with a role that is uncertain. Trimming shortened V by 4 bases and J by 0 bases, and 9 bases separated the two germline ends. The length of the CDR3 is 14 residues. The CDR3 coding sequence is TGCGCCAGCAGTCCGGCACAGATGAACACTGAAGCTTTCTTT. Translation gives CASSPAQMNTEAFF.